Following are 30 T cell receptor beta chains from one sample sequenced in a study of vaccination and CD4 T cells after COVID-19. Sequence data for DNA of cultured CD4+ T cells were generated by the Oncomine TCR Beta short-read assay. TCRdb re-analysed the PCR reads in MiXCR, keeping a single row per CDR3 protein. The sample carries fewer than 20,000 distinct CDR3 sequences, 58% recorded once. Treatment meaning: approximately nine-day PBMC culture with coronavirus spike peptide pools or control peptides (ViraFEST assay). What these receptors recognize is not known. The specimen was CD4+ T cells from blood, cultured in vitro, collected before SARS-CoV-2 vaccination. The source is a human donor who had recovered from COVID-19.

The CDR3 protein is CASSLSGSQETQYF. In DNA, the CDR3 is TGTGCCAGCAGCTTGTCCGGGAGTCAAGAGACCCAGTACTTC. The chain has TRBV7-2 and TRBJ2-5, with D perhaps matching TRBD2 (6 bases). Trimming took off 3 bases at V and 2 bases at J, with 10 bases between the two ends. The length of the CDR3 is 14 residues. The V gene's germline CDR1 is SGHTA and CDR2 FQGNSA.

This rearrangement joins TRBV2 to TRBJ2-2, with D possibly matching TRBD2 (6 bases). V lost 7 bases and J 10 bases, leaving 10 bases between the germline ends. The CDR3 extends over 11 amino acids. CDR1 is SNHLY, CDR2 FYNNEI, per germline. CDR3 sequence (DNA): TGTGCCAGCAATCTAGCGACGGAGCTGTTTTTT. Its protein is CASNLATELFF.

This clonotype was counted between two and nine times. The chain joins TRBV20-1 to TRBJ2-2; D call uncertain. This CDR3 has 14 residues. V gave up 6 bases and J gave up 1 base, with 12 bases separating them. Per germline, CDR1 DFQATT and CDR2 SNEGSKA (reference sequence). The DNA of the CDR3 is TGCAGTGCCGAGAACAAACAGAACACCGGGGAGCTGTTTTTT. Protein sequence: CSAENKQNTGELFF.

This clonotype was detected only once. The CDR3 DNA is TGCAGTGCTAGAGAAACTGTCTTTCGAGGACAGGCTGGTTACAATGAGCAGTTCTTC. Translating gives CSARETVFRGQAGYNEQFF. This rearrangement joins TRBV20-1 to TRBJ2-1, with TRBD1 identical over 7 bases. Germline CDR1 and CDR2: DFQATT and SNEGSKA (reference sequence). This CDR3 is built from 19 residues. With 0 bases clipped from V and 4 bases from J, the junction kept 18 bases outside the gene matches.

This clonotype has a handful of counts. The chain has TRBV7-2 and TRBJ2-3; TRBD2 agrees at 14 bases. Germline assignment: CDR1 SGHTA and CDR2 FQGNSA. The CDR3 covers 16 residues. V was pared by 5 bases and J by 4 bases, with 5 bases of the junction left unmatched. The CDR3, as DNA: TGTGCCAGCAGCCGCGGGACTAGCGGGAGCCCAGATACGCAGTATTTT. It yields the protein CASSRGTSGSPDTQYF.

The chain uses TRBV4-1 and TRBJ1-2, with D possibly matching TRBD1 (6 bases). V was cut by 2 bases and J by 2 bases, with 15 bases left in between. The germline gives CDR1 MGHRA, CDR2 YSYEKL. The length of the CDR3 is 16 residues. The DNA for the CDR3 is TGCGCCAGCAGCCAATGGGCGACGGGGGCGAACTATGGCTACACCTTC. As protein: CASSQWATGANYGYTF.

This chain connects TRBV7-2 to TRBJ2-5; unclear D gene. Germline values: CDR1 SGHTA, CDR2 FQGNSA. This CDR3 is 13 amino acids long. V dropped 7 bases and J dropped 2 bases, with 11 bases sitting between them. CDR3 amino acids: CASTKQRQETQYF. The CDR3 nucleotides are TGTGCCAGCACCAAACAAAGACAAGAGACCCAGTACTTC.

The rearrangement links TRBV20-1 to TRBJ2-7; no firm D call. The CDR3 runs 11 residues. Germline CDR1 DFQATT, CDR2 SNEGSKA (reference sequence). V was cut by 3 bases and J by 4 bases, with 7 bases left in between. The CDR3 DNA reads TGCAGTGCTAGTACAGCGTACGAGCAGTACTTC. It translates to CSASTAYEQYF.

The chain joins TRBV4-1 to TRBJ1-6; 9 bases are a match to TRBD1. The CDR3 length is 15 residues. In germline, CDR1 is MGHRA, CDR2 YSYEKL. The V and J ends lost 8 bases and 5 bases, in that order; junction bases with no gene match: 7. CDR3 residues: CASRGQGQNNSPLHF. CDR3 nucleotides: TGCGCCAGCCGAGGACAGGGGCAAAATAATTCACCCCTCCACTTT.

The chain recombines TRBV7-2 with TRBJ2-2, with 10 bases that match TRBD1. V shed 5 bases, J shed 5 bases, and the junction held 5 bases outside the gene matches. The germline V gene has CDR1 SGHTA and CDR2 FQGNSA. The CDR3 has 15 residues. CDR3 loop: CASSPDRGRTGELFF. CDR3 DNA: TGTGCCAGCAGCCCAGACAGGGGGCGAACCGGGGAGCTGTTTTTT.

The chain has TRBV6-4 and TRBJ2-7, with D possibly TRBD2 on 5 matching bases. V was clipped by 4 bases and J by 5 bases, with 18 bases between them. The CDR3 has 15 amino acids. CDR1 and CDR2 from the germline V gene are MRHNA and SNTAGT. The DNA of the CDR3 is TGTGCCAGCAGTGTGAGGGTAGAGGGTGGGGACGAGCAGTACTTC. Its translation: CASSVRVEGGDEQYF.

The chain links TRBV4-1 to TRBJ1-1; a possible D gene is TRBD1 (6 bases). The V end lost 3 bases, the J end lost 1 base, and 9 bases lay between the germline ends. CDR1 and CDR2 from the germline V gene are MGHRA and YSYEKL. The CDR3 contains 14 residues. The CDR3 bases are TGCGCCAGCAGCCAGAGGGGGGGGAACACTGAAGCTTTCTTT. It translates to CASSQRGGNTEAFF.

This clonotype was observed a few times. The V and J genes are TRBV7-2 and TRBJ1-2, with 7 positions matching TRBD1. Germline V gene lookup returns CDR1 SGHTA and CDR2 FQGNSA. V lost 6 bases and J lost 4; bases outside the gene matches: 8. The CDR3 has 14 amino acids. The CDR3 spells CASSYDRDPYGYTF. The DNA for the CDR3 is TGTGCCAGCAGTTACGACAGGGACCCCTATGGCTACACCTTC.

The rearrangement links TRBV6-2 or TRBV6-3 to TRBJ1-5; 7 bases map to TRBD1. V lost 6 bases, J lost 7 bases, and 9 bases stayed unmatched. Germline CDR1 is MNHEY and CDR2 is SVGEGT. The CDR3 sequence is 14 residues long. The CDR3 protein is CASRPSQGFQPQHF. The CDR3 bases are TGTGCCAGCAGACCATCACAGGGGTTCCAGCCCCAGCATTTT.

This chain's CDR3 is CASSYLTRGQGYNTEAFF. CDR3 nucleotides: TGTGCCAGCAGTTACCTTACCCGAGGACAGGGCTATAACACTGAAGCTTTCTTT. The chain has TRBV6-5 and TRBJ1-1, with 8 bases fitting TRBD1. Germline CDR1 and CDR2: MNHEY and SVGAGI. With 2 bases clipped from V and 2 bases from J, the junction kept 13 bases outside the gene matches. This CDR3 is 18 amino acids long.

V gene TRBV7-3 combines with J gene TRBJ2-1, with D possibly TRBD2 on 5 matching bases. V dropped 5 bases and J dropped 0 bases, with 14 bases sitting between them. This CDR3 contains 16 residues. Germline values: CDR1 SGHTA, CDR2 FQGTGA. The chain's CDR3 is CASSPIVAPSYNEQFF. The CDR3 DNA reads TGTGCCAGCAGCCCGATAGTAGCGCCCTCCTACAATGAGCAGTTCTTC. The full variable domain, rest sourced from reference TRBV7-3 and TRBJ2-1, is GAGVSQTPSNKVTEKGKYVELRCDPISGHTALYWYRQSLGQGPEFLIYFQGTGAADDSGLPNDRFFAVRPEGSVSTLKIQRTERGDSAVYLCASSPIVAPSYNEQFFGPGTRLTVL.

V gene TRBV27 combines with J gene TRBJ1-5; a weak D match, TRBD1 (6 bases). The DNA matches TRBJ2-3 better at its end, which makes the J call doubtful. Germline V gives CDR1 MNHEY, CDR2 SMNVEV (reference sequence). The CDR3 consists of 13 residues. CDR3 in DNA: TGTGCCAGCAGTCACAGGGTTGATCAGCCCCAGTATTTT. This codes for CASSHRVDQPQYF.

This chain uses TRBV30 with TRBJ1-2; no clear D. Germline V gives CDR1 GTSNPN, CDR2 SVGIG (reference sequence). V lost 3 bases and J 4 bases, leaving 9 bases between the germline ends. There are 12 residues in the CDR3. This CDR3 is CAWSPTSYGYTF. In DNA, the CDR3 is TGTGCCTGGAGCCCGACGTCCTATGGCTACACCTTC.

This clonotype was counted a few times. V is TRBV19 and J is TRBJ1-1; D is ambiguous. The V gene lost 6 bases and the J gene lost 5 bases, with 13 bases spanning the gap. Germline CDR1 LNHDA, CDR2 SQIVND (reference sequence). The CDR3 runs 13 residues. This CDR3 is CASSLSWRTEAFF. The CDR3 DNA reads TGTGCCAGTAGCCTTAGCTGGAGAACTGAAGCTTTCTTT. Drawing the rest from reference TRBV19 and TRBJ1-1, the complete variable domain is DGGITQSPKYLFRKEGQNVTLSCEQNLNHDAMYWYRQDPGQGLRLIYYSQIVNDFQKGDIAEGYSVSREKKESFPLTVTSAQKNPTAFYLCASSLSWRTEAFFGQGTRLTVV.

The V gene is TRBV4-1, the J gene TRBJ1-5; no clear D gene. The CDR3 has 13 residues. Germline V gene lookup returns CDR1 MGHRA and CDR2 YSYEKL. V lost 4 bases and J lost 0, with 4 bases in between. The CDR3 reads CASSLDSNQPQHF. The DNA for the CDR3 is TGCGCCAGCAGCCTCGATAGCAATCAGCCCCAGCATTTT.

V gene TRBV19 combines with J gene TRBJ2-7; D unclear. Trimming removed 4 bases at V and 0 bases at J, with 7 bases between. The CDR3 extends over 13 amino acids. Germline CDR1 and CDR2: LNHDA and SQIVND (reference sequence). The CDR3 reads CASSNGYSYEQYF. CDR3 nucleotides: TGTGCCAGTAGTAACGGGTACTCCTACGAGCAGTACTTC.

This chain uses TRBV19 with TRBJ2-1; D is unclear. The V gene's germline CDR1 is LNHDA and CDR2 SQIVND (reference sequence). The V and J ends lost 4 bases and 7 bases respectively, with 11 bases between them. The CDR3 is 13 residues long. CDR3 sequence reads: CASSTNSENEQFF. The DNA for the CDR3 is TGTGCCAGTAGTACTAACAGCGAGAATGAGCAGTTCTTC.

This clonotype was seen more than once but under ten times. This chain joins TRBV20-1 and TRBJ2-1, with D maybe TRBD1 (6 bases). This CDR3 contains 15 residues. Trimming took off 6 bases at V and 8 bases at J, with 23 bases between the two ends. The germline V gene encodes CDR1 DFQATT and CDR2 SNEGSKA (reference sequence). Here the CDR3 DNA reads TGCAGTGCGGTAGACCGGGACAAGATTAGATATGAGCAGTTCTTC. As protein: CSAVDRDKIRYEQFF.

CDR3: CAGTTGNSPLHF. Here the CDR3 DNA reads TGTGCTGGCACCACGGGAAATTCACCCCTCCACTTT. V gene TRBV28 combines with J gene TRBJ1-6; D is undetermined. Germline values: CDR1 MDHEN, CDR2 SYDVKM. This CDR3 contains 12 residues.

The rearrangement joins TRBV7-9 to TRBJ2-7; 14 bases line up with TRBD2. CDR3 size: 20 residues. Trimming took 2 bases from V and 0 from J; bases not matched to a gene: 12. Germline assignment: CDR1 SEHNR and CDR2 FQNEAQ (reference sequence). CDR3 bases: TGTGCCAGCAGCTTACGCGTCCCGGGACTAGCGGGAGTAACCTCCTACGAGCAGTACTTC. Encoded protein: CASSLRVPGLAGVTSYEQYF.

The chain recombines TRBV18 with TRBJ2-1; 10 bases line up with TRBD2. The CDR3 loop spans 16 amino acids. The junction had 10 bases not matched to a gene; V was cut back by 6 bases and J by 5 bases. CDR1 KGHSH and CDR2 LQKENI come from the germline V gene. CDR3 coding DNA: TGTGCCAGCTCCCTCCTTGGGAGCGGGAGGGACAATGAGCAGTTCTTC. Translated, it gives CASSLLGSGRDNEQFF.

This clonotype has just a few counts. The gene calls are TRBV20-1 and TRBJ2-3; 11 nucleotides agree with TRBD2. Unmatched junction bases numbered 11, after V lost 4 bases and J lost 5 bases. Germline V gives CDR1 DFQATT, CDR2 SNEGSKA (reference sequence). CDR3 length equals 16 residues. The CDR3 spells CSAMLPSGRRGDTQYF. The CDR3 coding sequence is TGCAGTGCTATGCTTCCTAGCGGGAGGCGGGGAGATACGCAGTATTTT.

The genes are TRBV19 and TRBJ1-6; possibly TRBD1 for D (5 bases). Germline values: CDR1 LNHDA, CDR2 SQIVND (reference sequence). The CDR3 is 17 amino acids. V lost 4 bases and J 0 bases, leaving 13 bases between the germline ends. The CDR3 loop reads CASSKVGRDSYNSPLHF. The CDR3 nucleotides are TGTGCCAGTAGTAAGGTGGGCAGGGACTCCTATAATTCACCCCTCCACTTT. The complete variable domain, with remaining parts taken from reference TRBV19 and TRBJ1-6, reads DGGITQSPKYLFRKEGQNVTLSCEQNLNHDAMYWYRQDPGQGLRLIYYSQIVNDFQKGDIAEGYSVSREKKESFPLTVTSAQKNPTAFYLCASSKVGRDSYNSPLHFGNGTRLTVT.

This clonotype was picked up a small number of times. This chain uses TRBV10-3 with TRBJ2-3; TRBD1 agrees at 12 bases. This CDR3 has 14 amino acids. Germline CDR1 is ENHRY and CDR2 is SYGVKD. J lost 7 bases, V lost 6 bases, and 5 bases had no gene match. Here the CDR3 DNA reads TGTGCCATCAGCAGGGACAGGGGGCCGTATACGCAGTATTTT. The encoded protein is CAISRDRGPYTQYF.

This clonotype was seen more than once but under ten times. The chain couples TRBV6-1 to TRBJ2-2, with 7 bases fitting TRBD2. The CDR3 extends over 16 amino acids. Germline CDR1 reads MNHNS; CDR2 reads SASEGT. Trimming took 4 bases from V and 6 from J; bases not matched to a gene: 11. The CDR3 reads CASSGRRGYTPGELFF. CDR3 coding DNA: TGTGCCAGCAGTGGGCGGCGGGGGTACACCCCCGGGGAGCTGTTTTTT.